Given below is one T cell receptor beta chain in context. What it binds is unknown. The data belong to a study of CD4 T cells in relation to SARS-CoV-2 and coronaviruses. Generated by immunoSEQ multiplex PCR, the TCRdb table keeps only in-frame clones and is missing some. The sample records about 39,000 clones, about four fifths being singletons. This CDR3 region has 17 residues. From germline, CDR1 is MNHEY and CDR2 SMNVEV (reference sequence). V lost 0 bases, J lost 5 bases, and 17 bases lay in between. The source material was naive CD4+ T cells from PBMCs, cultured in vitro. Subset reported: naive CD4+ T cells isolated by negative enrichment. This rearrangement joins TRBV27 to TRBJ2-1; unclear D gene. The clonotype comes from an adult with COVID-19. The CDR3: CASSLSGPRRFNNEQFF. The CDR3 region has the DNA TGTGCCAGCAGTTTATCTGGCCCACGTAGATTTAACAATGAGCAGTTCTTC.